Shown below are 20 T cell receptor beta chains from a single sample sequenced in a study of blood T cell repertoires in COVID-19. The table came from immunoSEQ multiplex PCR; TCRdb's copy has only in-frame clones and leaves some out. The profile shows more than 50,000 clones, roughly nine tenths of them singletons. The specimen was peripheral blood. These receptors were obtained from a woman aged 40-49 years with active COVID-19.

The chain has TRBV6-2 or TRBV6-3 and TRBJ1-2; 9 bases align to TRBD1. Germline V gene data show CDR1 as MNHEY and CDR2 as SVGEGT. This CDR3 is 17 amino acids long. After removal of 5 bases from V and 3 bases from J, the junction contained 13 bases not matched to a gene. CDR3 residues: CASSDPRRTGADYGYTF. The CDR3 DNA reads TGTGCCAGCAGTGACCCCCGCAGGACAGGGGCGGACTATGGCTACACCTTC.

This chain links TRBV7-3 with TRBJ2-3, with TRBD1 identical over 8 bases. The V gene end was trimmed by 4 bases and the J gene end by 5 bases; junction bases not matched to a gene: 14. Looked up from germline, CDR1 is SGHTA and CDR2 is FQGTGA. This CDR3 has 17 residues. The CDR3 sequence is CASSSKAGQGAGDTQYF. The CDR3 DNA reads TGTGCCAGCAGCTCAAAGGCGGGGCAGGGGGCCGGAGATACGCAGTATTTT.

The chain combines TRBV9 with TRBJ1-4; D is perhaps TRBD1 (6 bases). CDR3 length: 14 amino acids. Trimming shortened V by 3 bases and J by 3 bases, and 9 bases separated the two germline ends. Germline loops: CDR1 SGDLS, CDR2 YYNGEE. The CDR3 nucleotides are TGTGCCAGCAGCGGAGGGACACCTAATGAAAAACTGTTTTTT. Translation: CASSGGTPNEKLFF.

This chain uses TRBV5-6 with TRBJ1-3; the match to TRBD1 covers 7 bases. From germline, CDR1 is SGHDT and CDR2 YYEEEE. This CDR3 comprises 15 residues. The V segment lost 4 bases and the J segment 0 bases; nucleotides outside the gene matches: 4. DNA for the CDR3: TGTGCCAGCAGCCTGGGACAGTCCTCTGGAAACACCATATATTTT. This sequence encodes CASSLGQSSGNTIYF.

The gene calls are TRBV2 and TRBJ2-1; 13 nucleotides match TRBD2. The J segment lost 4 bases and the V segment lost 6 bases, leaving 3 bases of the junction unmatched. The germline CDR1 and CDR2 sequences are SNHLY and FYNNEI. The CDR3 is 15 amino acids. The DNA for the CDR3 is TGTGCCAGCAGGGCGACTAGCGGGGGGTACAATGAGCAGTTCTTC. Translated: CASRATSGGYNEQFF.

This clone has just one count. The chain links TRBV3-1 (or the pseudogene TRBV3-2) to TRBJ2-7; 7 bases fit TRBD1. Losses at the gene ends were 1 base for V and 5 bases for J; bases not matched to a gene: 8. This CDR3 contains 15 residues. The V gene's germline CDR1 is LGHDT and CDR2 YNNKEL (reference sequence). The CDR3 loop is CASSQARQGVNEQYF. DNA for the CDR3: TGTGCCAGCAGCCAAGCCCGACAGGGCGTGAACGAGCAGTACTTC.

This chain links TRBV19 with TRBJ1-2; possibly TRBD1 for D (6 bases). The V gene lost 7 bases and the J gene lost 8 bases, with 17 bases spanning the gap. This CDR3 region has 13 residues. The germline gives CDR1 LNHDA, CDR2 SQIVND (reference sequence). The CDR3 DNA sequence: TGTGCCAGTACCCCTAATAACAGGGACGGCTACACCTTC. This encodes CASTPNNRDGYTF.

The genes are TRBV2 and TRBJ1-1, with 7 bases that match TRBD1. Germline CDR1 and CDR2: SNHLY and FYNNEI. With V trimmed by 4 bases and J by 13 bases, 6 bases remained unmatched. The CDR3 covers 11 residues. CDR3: CASSGQGEVFF. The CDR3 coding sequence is TGTGCCAGCAGTGGCCAGGGGGAGGTTTTCTTT.

CDR3 bases: TGTGCCAGCAGCCAAGGTCTAGCGGGGGTAGATGAGCAGTTCTTC. As protein: CASSQGLAGVDEQFF. The V and J genes are TRBV7-3 and TRBJ2-1, with 10 positions matching TRBD2. The CDR3 is 15 amino acids. Germline-derived CDR1 and CDR2 are SGHTA and FQGTGA. With V trimmed by 5 bases and J by 8 bases, 9 bases remained unmatched.

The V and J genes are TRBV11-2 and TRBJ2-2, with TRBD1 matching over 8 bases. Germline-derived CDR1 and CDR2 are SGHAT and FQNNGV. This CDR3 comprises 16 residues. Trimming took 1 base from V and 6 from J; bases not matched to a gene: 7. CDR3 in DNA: TGTGCCAGCAGCTTAGGGACAGGGTACGGTGCCGGGGAGCTGTTTTTT. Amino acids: CASSLGTGYGAGELFF.

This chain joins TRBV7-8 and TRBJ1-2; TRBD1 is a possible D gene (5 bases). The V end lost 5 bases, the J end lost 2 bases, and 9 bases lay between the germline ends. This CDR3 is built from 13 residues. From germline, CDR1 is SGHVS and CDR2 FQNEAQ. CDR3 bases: TGTGCCAGCAGCAAACAGGAGAACTATGGCTACACCTTC. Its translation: CASSKQENYGYTF. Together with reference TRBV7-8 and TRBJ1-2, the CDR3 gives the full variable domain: GAGVSQSPRYKVAKRGQDVALRCDPISGHVSLFWYQQALGQGPEFLTYFQNEAQLDKSGLPSDRFFAERPEGSVSTLKIQRTQQEDSAVYLCASSKQENYGYTFGSGTRLTVV.

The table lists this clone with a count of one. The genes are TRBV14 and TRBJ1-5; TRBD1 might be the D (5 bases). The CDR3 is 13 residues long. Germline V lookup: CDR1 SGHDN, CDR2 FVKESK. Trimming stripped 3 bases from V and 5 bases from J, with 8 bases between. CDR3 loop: CASSQGGDQPQHF. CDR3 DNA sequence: TGTGCCAGCAGCCAGGGGGGGGATCAGCCCCAGCATTTT. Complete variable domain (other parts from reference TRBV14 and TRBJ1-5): EAGVTQFPSHSVIEKGQTVTLRCDPISGHDNLYWYRRVMGKEIKFLLHFVKESKQDESGMPNNRFLAERTGGTYSTLKVQPAELEDSGVYFCASSQGGDQPQHFGDGTRLSIL.

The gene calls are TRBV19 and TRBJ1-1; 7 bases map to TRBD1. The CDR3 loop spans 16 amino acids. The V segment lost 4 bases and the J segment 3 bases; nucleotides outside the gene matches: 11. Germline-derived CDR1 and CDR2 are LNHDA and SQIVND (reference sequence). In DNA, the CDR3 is TGTGCCAGTAGTAGAGACAGGGTCCGGGCCGACACTGAAGCTTTCTTT. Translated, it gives CASSRDRVRADTEAFF.

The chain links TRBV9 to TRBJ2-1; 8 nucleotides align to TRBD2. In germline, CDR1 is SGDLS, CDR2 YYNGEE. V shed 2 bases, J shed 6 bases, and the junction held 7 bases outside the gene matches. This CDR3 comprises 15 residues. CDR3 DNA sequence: TGTGCCAGCAGCGTCCGTTCGGGGGGGGCCAATGAGCAGTTCTTC. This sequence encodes CASSVRSGGANEQFF.

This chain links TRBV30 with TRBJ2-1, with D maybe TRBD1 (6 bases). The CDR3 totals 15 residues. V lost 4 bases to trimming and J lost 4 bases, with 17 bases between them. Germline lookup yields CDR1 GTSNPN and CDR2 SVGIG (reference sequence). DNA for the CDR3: TGTGCCTGGACCGTCGAGGCAGGGGATTACAATGAGCAGTTCTTC. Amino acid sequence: CAWTVEAGDYNEQFF.

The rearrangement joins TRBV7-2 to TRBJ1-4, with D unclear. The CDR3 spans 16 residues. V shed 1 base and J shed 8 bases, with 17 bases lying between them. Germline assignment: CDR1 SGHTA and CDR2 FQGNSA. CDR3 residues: CASSLGVVSPIEKLFF. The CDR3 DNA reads TGTGCCAGCAGCTTAGGAGTAGTATCCCCGATCGAAAAACTGTTTTTT.

This CDR3 reads CASSSVSNTGELFF. DNA for the CDR3: TGTGCCAGCAGCTCAGTATCGAACACCGGGGAGCTGTTTTTT. The chain is built from TRBV7-3 and TRBJ2-2; no clear D gene. The CDR3 is 14 amino acids. V gave up 4 bases and J gave up 0 bases, with 6 bases separating them. Germline V gene sequence: CDR1 SGHTA, CDR2 FQGTGA.

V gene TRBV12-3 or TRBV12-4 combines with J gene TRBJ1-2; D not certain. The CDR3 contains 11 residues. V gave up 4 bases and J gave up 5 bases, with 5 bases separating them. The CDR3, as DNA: TGTGCCAGCAGTTCCCGGTATGGCTACACCTTC. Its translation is CASSSRYGYTF.

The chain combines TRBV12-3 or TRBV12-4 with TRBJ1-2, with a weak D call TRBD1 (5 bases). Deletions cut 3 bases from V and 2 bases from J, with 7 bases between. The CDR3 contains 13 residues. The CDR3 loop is CASSFDRNYGYTF. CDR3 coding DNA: TGTGCCAGCAGTTTCGACAGAAACTATGGCTACACCTTC.

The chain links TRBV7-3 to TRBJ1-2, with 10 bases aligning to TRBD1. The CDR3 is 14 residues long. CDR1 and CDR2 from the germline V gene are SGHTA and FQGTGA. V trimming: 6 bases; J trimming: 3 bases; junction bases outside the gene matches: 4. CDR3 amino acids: CASSSGTGDYGYTF. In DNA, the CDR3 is TGTGCCAGCAGTAGTGGGACAGGGGACTATGGCTACACCTTC.